The 2 T cell receptor beta chains listed next were all sequenced from one sample in a study of CD4 and CD8 cells across lung adenocarcinoma regions. TCRdb passed the PCR reads through MiXCR, listing each CDR3 protein once. The sample carries about 5,200 distinct CDR3 sequences, approximately 50% recorded once. Specimen: CD4+ T cells from the margin of a lung tumor. The source is a male donor with lung adenocarcinoma. The CD4 and CD8 labels of this study may be unreliable.

This clonotype was observed once. The genes are TRBV15 and TRBJ1-3; D might be TRBD1 (5 bases). Trimming removed 0 bases at V and 4 bases at J, with 10 bases between. This CDR3 has 15 residues. Germline V gives CDR1 LNHNV, CDR2 YYDKDF (reference sequence). The CDR3 DNA reads TGTGCCACCAGCAGAGATAAAGGGGTAGGAAACACCATATATTTT. Its translation is CATSRDKGVGNTIYF. The variable domain in full, completed from reference TRBV15 and TRBJ1-3, reads DAMVIQNPRYQVTQFGKPVTLSCSQTLNHNVMYWYQQKSSQAPKLLFHYYDKDFNNEADTPDNFQSRRPNTSFCFLDIRSPGLGDTAMYLCATSRDKGVGNTIYFGEGSWLTVV.

Note on this clonotype: A junction end diverges from the germline sequence, so it may reflect a read error. The rearrangement joins TRBV6-1 to TRBJ2-3; D is perhaps TRBD2 (7 bases). Germline assignment: CDR1 MNHNS and CDR2 SASEGT. CDR3 length: 18 residues. The CDR3 spells CAGSKGGAGGASQDTQYF. The CDR3 nucleotides read TGTGCGGGCAGTAAGGGGGGGGCTGGCGGGGCAAGCCAAGATACCCAGTATTTT.